The T cell receptor beta chain described here comes from a study of human T cells and chemical hapten exposure. Using its own MiXCR run on the RACE reads, TCRdb lists one record per CDR3 protein. The sample shows some 79,000 distinct CDR3 sequences, more than 10% of them seen only once. The time point: patch test 3, about 24 weeks after DPC sensitization. The sample's treatment: therapeutic diphenylcyclopropenone sensitization with weekly scalp DPC. This CDR3 contains 14 residues. CDR1 SGHTA and CDR2 FQGNSA come from the germline V gene. V was cut by 0 bases and J by 5 bases, with 11 bases left in between.

The receptor was derived from a woman between 50 and 59 years old with alopecia areata. Some clones in this sample may be carry-over from other donors' samples. The input for sequencing was whole blood, taken in connection with sensitization to the hapten diphenylcyclopropenone (DPC). The chain employs TRBV7-2 and TRBJ2-7, with TRBD2 as a possible D gene (5 bases). The CDR3 region is CASSLAGAGDEQYF. In DNA, the CDR3 is TGTGCCAGCAGCTTAGCGGGAGCTGGCGACGAGCAGTACTTC.